The sequence of this T cell receptor (beta chain) was determined in a study of T cell responses to AZD1222 COVID-19 vaccine. The repertoire was sequenced with immunoSEQ multiplex PCR; TCRdb's copy has only in-frame clones and lacks some. The sample lists 140,000 to 150,000 clones; 92% were seen once. The CDR3 is 16 amino acids. The V segment lost 3 bases and the J segment 0 bases; nucleotides outside the gene matches: 5. Germline assignment: CDR1 SGHVS and CDR2 FNYEAQ. General study points: Only a handful of AZD1222 recipients, six or seven in all, had baseline seropositivity. Females made up more of the donors, who were largely white British, and clonal diversity may have come out too low.

As regards this clone: Antigen unknown.

The TCR comes from an adult in good health. Sequenced here: peripheral blood, sampled on day 0 of AZD1222 vaccination. This chain links TRBV7-6 with TRBJ1-1; 9 bases match TRBD1. CDR3 region: CASSFRTGALNTEAFF. Written as DNA, the CDR3 is TGTGCCAGCAGCTTTAGGACAGGGGCATTGAACACTGAAGCTTTCTTT.